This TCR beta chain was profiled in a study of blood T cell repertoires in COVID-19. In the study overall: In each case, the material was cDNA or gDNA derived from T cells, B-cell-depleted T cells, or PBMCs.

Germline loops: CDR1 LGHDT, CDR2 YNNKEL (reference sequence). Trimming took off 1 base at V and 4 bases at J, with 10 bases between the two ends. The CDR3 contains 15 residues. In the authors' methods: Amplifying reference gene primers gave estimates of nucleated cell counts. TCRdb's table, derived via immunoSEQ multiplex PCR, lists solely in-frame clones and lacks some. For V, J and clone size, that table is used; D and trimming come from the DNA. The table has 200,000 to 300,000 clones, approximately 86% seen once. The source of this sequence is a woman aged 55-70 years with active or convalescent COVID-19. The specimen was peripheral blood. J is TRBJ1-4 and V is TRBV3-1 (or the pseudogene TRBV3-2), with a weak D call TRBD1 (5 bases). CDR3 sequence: CASSQVRGFNEKLFF. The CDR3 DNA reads TGTGCCAGCAGCCAAGTCCGGGGGTTTAATGAAAAACTGTTTTTT.